This record looks at one TCR beta chain sequence and its context. Its antigen remains unidentified. The data are from a study of T cells after yellow fever vaccination. Study background: SMART-Seq v4 Ultra Low Input prepared the low-cell-number fractions.

A 5'RACE template-switching step, the method used to make TCR cDNA, added a universal primer site and UMIs. TCRdb ran MiXCR on the 5' RACE reads and lists one entry per CDR3 protein. The profile shows 400,000 or so distinct CDR3 sequences, more than 9% of them singletons. General study findings and limits: It was a small share of clonotypes that appeared in both CD4 and CD8 compartments.

This receptor was identified in a man in his late teens or twenties who received the YFV17D yellow fever vaccine. The material was PBMCs, obtained on the day of the first yellow fever vaccination.

CDR3 coding DNA: TGCGCCAGCAGCCAAAGGTCGGGGGATGCCAAAAACATTCAGTACTTC. Residues: CASSQRSGDAKNIQYF. The chain uses TRBV4-3 and TRBJ2-4, with a weak D call TRBD2 (6 bases). Germline V gene data show CDR1 as LGHNA and CDR2 as YSLEER. This CDR3 is 16 amino acids long. V was trimmed by 2 bases and J by 1 base, leaving 12 bases between them.